A selection of T cell receptor beta chains follows, all from one sample in a study of blood T cell repertoires in COVID-19. Data came from immunoSEQ multiplex PCR; TCRdb stores just in-frame clones and leaves some out. The sample shows 300,000 to 400,000 clones, around 87% of them seen only once. The specimen sequenced was peripheral blood. These receptors were taken from a woman in her 50s with active or convalescent COVID-19. The CDR3 runs from the conserved cysteine through the conserved F or W. Each record gives: J gene, clone size, D gene, V gene, CDR3 DNA, CDR3 protein. D genes are given only for firm matches. Clone size is given for some rows only: seen once, a few or many times, or a class if the clone is expanded.

TRBJ2-2 | NA | TRBD2 | TRBV3-1/TRBV3-2 | TGTGCCAGCAGCCAAGAAAGCGGGAGGGGGACCGGGGAGCTGTTTTTT | CASSQESGRGTGELFF
TRBJ2-1 | NA | TRBD2 | TRBV9 | TGTGCCAGCAGCACGCTCGGGGGGGCCGGCGGGGCTGAGCAGTTCTTC | CASSTLGGAGGAEQFF
TRBJ2-4 | NA | TRBD1 | TRBV19 | TGTGCCAGTAGTACAGGGGGCGCGCGAAACATTCAGTACTTC | CASSTGGARNIQYF
TRBJ2-7 | NA | TRBD2 | TRBV15 | TGTGCCACCAGCCCCCGCGGGAGGAGGCTGGGGGACGAGCAGTACTTC | CATSPRGRRLGDEQYF
TRBJ2-1 | NA | NA | TRBV6-1 | TGTGCCAGCAGTGAAAAGCTATTATCTTCCTACAATGAGCAGTTCTTC | CASSEKLLSSYNEQFF
TRBJ1-6 | once | TRBD1 | TRBV4-2 | TGTGCCAGCAGCCAAGAGACAGGGGGATGGGGGCCCCTCCACTTT | CASSQETGGWGPLHF
TRBJ1-1 | NA | NA | TRBV18 | TGTGCCAGCTCACCACAGGCGGTGAACACTGAAGCTTTCTTT | CASSPQAVNTEAFF
TRBJ1-4 | few | TRBD1 | TRBV5-4 | TGTGCCAGCAGCTTTGGACAGGGTGTTGAAAAACTGTTTTTT | CASSFGQGVEKLFF
TRBJ1-2 | NA | TRBD1 | TRBV18 | TGTGCCAGCTCACCACCGGAGGGACAGGGGGCCTATGGCTACACCTTC | CASSPPEGQGAYGYTF
TRBJ1-2 | NA | NA | TRBV15 | TGTGCCACCAGCAACAGGAATTATGGCTACACCTTC | CATSNRNYGYTF
TRBJ2-3 | NA | TRBD2 | TRBV24-1 | TGTGCCACCAGTGATTCCCTAGCGGGGGGGCCAGGCACAGATACGCAGTATTTT | CATSDSLAGGPGTDTQYF
TRBJ2-3 | NA | TRBD2 | TRBV28 | TGTGCCAGCAGTTTGGGACTAGCGGAGCACACAGATACGCAGTATTTT | CASSLGLAEHTDTQYF
TRBJ1-5 | NA | TRBD1 | TRBV28 | TGTGCCAGCAGTTTCTCCCTACAGGGGGCCGTGAGCAATCAGCCCCAGCATTTT | CASSFSLQGAVSNQPQHF
TRBJ1-1 | once | NA | TRBV7-2 | TGTGCCAGCAGCATTGGACTGGAGAACACTGAAGCTTTCTTT | CASSIGLENTEAFF
TRBJ1-4 | once | NA | TRBV10-3 | TGTGCCATCAGTGAGGGAGGGAATGAAAAACTGTTTTTT | CAISEGGNEKLFF
TRBJ2-4 | NA | NA | TRBV5-4 | TGTGCCACCAGGCCGGGTCAGGGTTCCAAAAACATTCAGTACTTC | CATRPGQGSKNIQYF
TRBJ2-7 | NA | NA | TRBV30 | TGTGCCTGGAGCCCGATGGGGCTCTACGAGCAGTACTTC | CAWSPMGLYEQYF
TRBJ1-1 | NA | NA | TRBV10-3 | TGTGCCATCAGTGACTTCAGTCTGAACACTGAAGCTTTCTTT | CAISDFSLNTEAFF
TRBJ2-3 | NA | TRBD2 | TRBV7-3 | TGTGCCAGCAGGGGAGCGGGAGGGCCGGGTAGCACAGATACGCAGTATTTT | CASRGAGGPGSTDTQYF
TRBJ2-2 | NA | NA | TRBV13 | TGTGCCAGCAGCTTCGGTCCCTCGGGCGGGGAGCTGTTTTTT | CASSFGPSGGELFF
TRBJ2-7 | NA | TRBD2 | TRBV3-1/TRBV3-2 | TGTGCCAGCAGCCGGACTAGCGGGAGGTACGAGCAGTACTTC | CASSRTSGRYEQYF
TRBJ1-5 | few | TRBD1 | TRBV23-1 | TGCGCCAGCAGTCAATCGGTAACCGGGACAGGGGGAGGCAATCAGCCCCAGCATTTT | CASSQSVTGTGGGNQPQHF
TRBJ1-1 | NA | NA | TRBV7-9 | TGTGCCAGCAGCTGGATACAGGGAACTGAAGCTTTCTTT | CASSWIQGTEAFF
TRBJ1-5 | NA | NA | TRBV11-1 | TGTGCCAGCTCACTGAGTAGCAATCAGCCCCAGCATTTT | CASSLSSNQPQHF
TRBJ2-3 | NA | NA | TRBV7-3 | TGTGCCAGCAGCTTAAGTGGATCGGAGGGAGATACGCAGTATTTT | CASSLSGSEGDTQYF
TRBJ2-1 | NA | NA | TRBV7-7 | TGTGCTAGCAGCGCGTCATCCGTACAGGGTAATGAGCAGTTCTTC | CASSASSVQGNEQFF
TRBJ1-1 | NA | NA | TRBV12-5 | TGTGCTAGTGGTTTGTCGGTCAACACTGAAGCTTTCTTT | CASGLSVNTEAFF
TRBJ2-6 | NA | NA | TRBV5-4 | TGTGCCAGCAGCTTACCCCTTGGCAGGGCGAGTACTGGGGCCAACGTCCTGACTTTC | CASSLPLGRASTGANVLTF
TRBJ2-1 | NA | TRBD1 | TRBV5-5 | TGTGCCAGCAGCTCCCGACAGGGGGGTGAGCAGTTCTTC | CASSSRQGGEQFF
TRBJ1-1 | NA | TRBD1 | TRBV30 | TGTGCCTGGAGTCCTTGGACAGGGAACACTGAAGCTTTCTTT | CAWSPWTGNTEAFF
TRBJ1-6 | NA | NA | TRBV30 | TGTGCCTGGAGTGTTTCCCCTACGGATTCACCCCTCCACTTT | CAWSVSPTDSPLHF
TRBJ1-6 | NA | NA | TRBV6-5 | TGTGCCAGCAGTTTTGGGGCAGCCTTAGGTTCACCCCTCCACTTT | CASSFGAALGSPLHF
TRBJ1-1 | NA | NA | TRBV3-1/TRBV3-2 | TGTGCCAGCAGCCAAGATCCCAGGCGTTTGGCAGGTAAAGCGGGGGGCACTGAAGCTTTCTTT | CASSQDPRRLAGKAGGTEAFF
TRBJ1-6 | NA | NA | TRBV30 | TGTGCCTGGAGGGACAGCTTTAATTCACCCCTCCACTTT | CAWRDSFNSPLHF
TRBJ1-3 | NA | NA | TRBV9 | TGTGCCAGCAGCGTAGCGAGCACTGGAAACACCATATATTTT | CASSVASTGNTIYF
TRBJ1-2 | few | TRBD1 | TRBV28 | TGTGCCAGCACATATACAGGGGTCGGAGGCTACACCTTC | CASTYTGVGGYTF
TRBJ1-2 | NA | NA | TRBV7-8 | TGTGCCAGCAGCTCGAGGGACATCCCAGGGGCCTATGGCTACACCTTC | CASSSRDIPGAYGYTF
TRBJ1-5 | NA | TRBD1 | TRBV27 | TGTGCCAGCAGCATCGGACAGGGTCGTCAGCCCCAGCATTTT | CASSIGQGRQPQHF
TRBJ1-2 | NA | NA | TRBV6-2/TRBV6-3 | TGTGCCAGCAGTTTAGGAGCCTATGGCTACACCTTC | CASSLGAYGYTF